This is a list of T cell receptor beta chains from one sample in a study of blood T cell repertoires in COVID-19. Assay: immunoSEQ multiplex PCR; the TCRdb copy retains only in-frame clones and omits some. The sample lists 200,000 or so clones, 75% to 90% occurring once. Source material: peripheral blood. Receptor source: a man aged 25-45 years with COVID-19, enrolled during active disease. Each CDR3 is given with its conserved first and last residue. D genes are given only for firm matches. A clone size is listed for some rows: how often the clone was seen (once, few, many), or a class if it is expanded.

v_call	j_call	d_call	clone_size	cdr3_nt	cdr3_aa
TRBV27	TRBJ1-5	NA	NA	TGTGCCAGCAGTTTCTCAGGGATTAGCAATCAGCCCCAGCATTTT	CASSFSGISNQPQHF
TRBV19	TRBJ2-1	TRBD1	NA	TGTGCCAGTAGTATCGGAGACAGGGGGCAGGATGAGCAGTTCTTC	CASSIGDRGQDEQFF
TRBV6-2/TRBV6-3	TRBJ2-1	TRBD2	NA	TGTGCCAGCAGTTACTCTCCTAGCGGGGTTAGCTCCTACAATGAGCAGTTCTTC	CASSYSPSGVSSYNEQFF
TRBV5-4	TRBJ2-3	TRBD1	NA	TGTGCCAGCAGCTCCCCCGGCTTGAGGGGGCGAGGAGATACGCAGTATTTT	CASSSPGLRGRGDTQYF
TRBV27	TRBJ2-3	TRBD1	NA	TGTGCCAGCAGGCAAACAGGGGTCACAGATACGCAGTATTTT	CASRQTGVTDTQYF
TRBV6-6	TRBJ1-2	NA	NA	TGTGCCAGCAGCCGGGACACCCTGATTTCCTATGGCTACACCTTC	CASSRDTLISYGYTF
TRBV19	TRBJ1-2	NA	once	TGTGCCAGTAGTACTCCGGGGGGCGCAAACTATGGCTACACCTTC	CASSTPGGANYGYTF
TRBV28	TRBJ2-7	NA	NA	TGTGCCAGCAGTTTTTTAAGGGAGTCCTACGAGCAGTACTTC	CASSFLRESYEQYF
TRBV5-4	TRBJ1-1	NA	NA	TGTGCCAGCAGATCGACAGGGAACACTGAAGCTTTCTTT	CASRSTGNTEAFF
TRBV27	TRBJ1-2	NA	NA	TGTGCCAGCAGTCGCGCCAGGGGCCTCTATGGCTACACCTTC	CASSRARGLYGYTF
TRBV6-1	TRBJ2-1	TRBD1	NA	TGTGCCAGCAGTGAAGGGGACAGTGGGTGGACCCCCTACAATGAGCAGTTCTTC	CASSEGDSGWTPYNEQFF
TRBV7-3	TRBJ1-2	TRBD1	NA	TGTGCCAGCAGCCCCAGCCCTGACAGGGTCGGAGATGGCTACACCTTC	CASSPSPDRVGDGYTF
TRBV7-6	TRBJ1-5	NA	NA	TGTGCCAGCAGCTTAGAGGCTGGGCCGTTTCAGCCCCAGCATTTT	CASSLEAGPFQPQHF
TRBV4-1	TRBJ2-7	NA	NA	TGCGCCAGCAGCCAAATATCCACTTTCGGGGACGAGCAGTACTTC	CASSQISTFGDEQYF
TRBV6-2/TRBV6-3	TRBJ1-5	NA	once	TGTGCCAGCAGACCTCCGGGACATAGCAATCAGCCCCAGCATTTT	CASRPPGHSNQPQHF
TRBV3-1/TRBV3-2	TRBJ1-5	NA	NA	TGTGCCAGCAGCCAAGTCCCAGCGGGGGATTGGGGTCAGCCCCAGCATTTT	CASSQVPAGDWGQPQHF
TRBV18	TRBJ2-7	TRBD1	few	TGTGCCAGCTCACCACCGGGACAGCCTCCCGAGCAGTACTTC	CASSPPGQPPEQYF
TRBV15	TRBJ1-6	TRBD1	NA	TGTGCCACCAGCAGGGGGACAGGGAGCTCCTATAATTCACCCCTCCACTTT	CATSRGTGSSYNSPLHF
TRBV7-2	TRBJ1-2	TRBD1	NA	TGTGCCAGCAGCTCGGGACAGCTCGAAAGGAGCTACACCTTC	CASSSGQLERSYTF
TRBV28	TRBJ1-5	NA	few	TGTGCCAGCAGCCTTAATCAGCCCCAGCATTTT	CASSLNQPQHF
TRBV6-1	TRBJ2-7	NA	NA	TGTGCCAGCAGTGACATACACAGGGTTTACGAGCAGTACTTC	CASSDIHRVYEQYF
TRBV5-1	TRBJ2-7	TRBD1	NA	TGCGCCAGCAGCTTGGGTAGGGGGCGAAACGAGCAGTACTTC	CASSLGRGRNEQYF
TRBV3-1/TRBV3-2	TRBJ2-1	TRBD1	NA	TGTGCCAGCAGCCGAACTCGGACAGGGGGGAATGAGCAGTTCTTC	CASSRTRTGGNEQFF
TRBV16	TRBJ1-1	NA	NA	TGTGCCAGCAGCCAAATGACAGGTCAGGTTGTCGGGGCTTTCTTT	CASSQMTGQVVGAFF
TRBV29-1	TRBJ2-1	TRBD2	NA	TGCAGCGTCGGGACTAGCGGGAGAGGTGAGCAGTTCTTC	CSVGTSGRGEQFF
TRBV7-3	TRBJ1-1	NA	NA	TGTGCCAGCAGCTTATACGGGGGGACGGCTTTCTTT	CASSLYGGTAFF
TRBV7-2	TRBJ1-1	NA	NA	TGTGCCAGCAGCGGCCGTGGGGCGGTATTTAGATCTGAAGCTTTCTTT	CASSGRGAVFRSEAFF
TRBV7-8	TRBJ1-1	TRBD1	NA	TGTGCCAGCAGCTTACGGGACAGGGGGCGATTATCAATGAACACTGAAGCTTTCTTT	CASSLRDRGRLSMNTEAFF
TRBV2	TRBJ1-5	NA	NA	TGTGCCAGCAGTGTCACAGGGCCACCGGTAGTGCATTTT	CASSVTGPPVVHF
TRBV4-1	TRBJ1-5	NA	NA	TGCGCCAGCAGCCAAGTAGAACAGATTAATCAGCCCCAGCATTTT	CASSQVEQINQPQHF
TRBV11-2	TRBJ2-1	NA	NA	TGTGCCAGCAGCCAGCGCAATGAGCAGTTCTTC	CASSQRNEQFF
TRBV28	TRBJ1-1	TRBD1	NA	TGTGCCAGCAGTTTAATTTCAGGGGGTAAATCTGAAGCTTTCTTT	CASSLISGGKSEAFF
TRBV7-2	TRBJ1-6	NA	NA	TGTGCCAGCAGCTCCCAAGGGGGACCCCTCCACTTT	CASSSQGGPLHF
TRBV7-9	TRBJ1-2	TRBD1	NA	TGTGCCAGCAGCCCAGGGACAGGGGGTCAGGGCTACACCTTC	CASSPGTGGQGYTF
TRBV25-1	TRBJ1-6	NA	once	TGTGCCAGCAGTCCGGGACAACTTCCGCGACCCCTCCACTTT	CASSPGQLPRPLHF
TRBV6-6	TRBJ2-7	NA	NA	TGTGCCAGCAGTTATTCCGGGAGCTCCTACGAGCAGTACTTC	CASSYSGSSYEQYF
TRBV29-1	TRBJ2-1	TRBD2	NA	TGCAGCGTTGTAACTAGCGGGACGGTTCGTGAGCAGTTCTTC	CSVVTSGTVREQFF
TRBV12-5	TRBJ2-2	TRBD2	NA	TGTGCTAGTGGTTTGGTAACGCGGGAGCACACCGGGGAGCTGTTTTTT	CASGLVTREHTGELFF
TRBV28	TRBJ2-1	TRBD2	NA	TGTGCCAGCACCTCCGGGACTAGCGGATACAATGAGCAGTTCTTC	CASTSGTSGYNEQFF
TRBV7-9	TRBJ1-1	NA	NA	TGTGCCAGCAGCTTAGCGCGGGCCATGAACACTGAAGCTTTCTTT	CASSLARAMNTEAFF
TRBV21-1	TRBJ2-7	NA	NA	TGTGCCAGCAGCAAATTAGGGTTGCACAGGGGCAACTACGAGCAGTACTTC	CASSKLGLHRGNYEQYF
TRBV2	TRBJ1-2	TRBD1	NA	TGTGCCAGCAGAGAGGGGGCTATTGGCTACACCTTC	CASREGAIGYTF
TRBV2	TRBJ2-1	TRBD2	NA	TGTGCCAGCAGGGACGCTAGCGGGAGAGACAATGAGCAGTTCTTC	CASRDASGRDNEQFF
TRBV19	TRBJ2-1	TRBD2	NA	TGTGCCAGTAGTAGGGCCTCCGACTGGCGGGGGGCTTACAATGAGCAGTTCTTC	CASSRASDWRGAYNEQFF
TRBV5-6	TRBJ1-2	NA	few	TGTGCCAGCAGCTTGGACAGGTTCTATGGCTACACCTTC	CASSLDRFYGYTF
TRBV7-9	TRBJ2-1	TRBD1	NA	TGTGCCAGCAGCTACCCGGGACAGGGTTACAATGAGCAGTTCTTC	CASSYPGQGYNEQFF
TRBV9	TRBJ2-5	TRBD2	once	TGTGCCAGCAGCCCCCGGGGCGGGGGGGCCCAGACCCAGTACTTC	CASSPRGGGAQTQYF
TRBV2	TRBJ1-1	TRBD1	NA	TGTGCCAGCAGCCTCTTCGGACAGGGGGGTTACACTGAAGCTTTCTTT	CASSLFGQGGYTEAFF
TRBV7-3	TRBJ2-1	TRBD2	NA	TGTGCCAGCAGAAGGACTAGCGGGGGTCTGGACAATGAGCAGTTCTTC	CASRRTSGGLDNEQFF
TRBV24-1	TRBJ1-5	TRBD1	NA	TGTGCCACCAGTGGGACAGGGGGGAATCAGCCCCAGCATTTT	CATSGTGGNQPQHF